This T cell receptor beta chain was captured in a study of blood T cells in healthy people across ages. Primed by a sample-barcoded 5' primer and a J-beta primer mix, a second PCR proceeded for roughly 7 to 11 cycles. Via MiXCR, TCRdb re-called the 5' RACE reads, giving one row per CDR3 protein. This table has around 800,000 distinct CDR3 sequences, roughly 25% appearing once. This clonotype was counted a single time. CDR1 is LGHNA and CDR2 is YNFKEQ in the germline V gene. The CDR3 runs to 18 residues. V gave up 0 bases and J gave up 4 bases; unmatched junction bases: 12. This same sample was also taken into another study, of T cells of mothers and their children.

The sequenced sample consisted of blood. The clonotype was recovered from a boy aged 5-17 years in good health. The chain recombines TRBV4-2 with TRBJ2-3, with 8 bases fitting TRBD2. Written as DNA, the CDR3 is TGTGCCAGCAGCCAAGAACTCACCACTGCGGGAGGTGCAGATACGCAGTATTTT. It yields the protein CASSQELTTAGGADTQYF.